These 23 T cell receptor beta chains were all obtained from the same sample, sequenced in a study of breast tumors, draining lymph nodes, adjacent tissues. Axillary draining lymph nodes of breast cancer patients supplied the node samples. TCRdb re-called the multiplex PCR reads with MiXCR, one entry per CDR3 protein. In the table there are around 140,000 distinct CDR3 sequences, about 22% of which are singletons. What was sequenced was axillary lymph node tissue. The receptors here all came from a female donor with breast cancer. Some clones in this sample may be carry-over from other donors' samples.

The table lists this clonotype with many counts. The rearrangement uses TRBV9 and TRBJ2-7; TRBD1 is a possible D gene (6 bases). Germline values: CDR1 SGDLS, CDR2 YYNGEE. The CDR3 covers 14 residues. V lost 4 bases, J lost 0 bases, and 11 bases lay in between. Here the CDR3 reads CASSPTGNSYEQYF. The CDR3 DNA is TGTGCCAGCAGCCCTACAGGGAACTCCTACGAGCAGTACTTC.

This clonotype was seen repeatedly, ten times or more. The chain uses TRBV20-1 and TRBJ2-7, with 7 bases aligning to TRBD2. CDR3 length: 14 residues. With V trimmed by 2 bases and J by 4 bases, 8 bases remained unmatched. Germline CDR1 reads DFQATT; CDR2 reads SNEGSKA (reference sequence). CDR3 sequence: CSARIHGGRYEQYF. CDR3 sequence (DNA): TGCAGTGCTAGAATTCACGGCGGGAGATACGAGCAGTACTTC.

This clonotype was seen at least ten times. The chain carries TRBV18 and TRBJ1-4, with D tentatively TRBD1 (5 bases). The CDR3 covers 13 residues. Trimming left V 5 bases short and J 7 bases short, with 11 bases between. Germline V gene lookup returns CDR1 KGHSH and CDR2 LQKENI. CDR3 region: CASSGGFGEKLFF. The CDR3 DNA is TGTGCCAGCTCAGGGGGGTTTGGTGAAAAACTGTTTTTT.

This clonotype was found once. The V call is TRBV7-2, the J call TRBJ2-7; 12 nucleotides align to TRBD1. After removal of 5 bases from V and 2 bases from J, the junction contained 4 bases not matched to a gene. This CDR3 contains 15 residues. Germline CDR1 is SGHTA and CDR2 is FQGNSA. CDR3 bases: TGTGCCAGCAGCGACCGGGACAGGGGGCCCTACGAGCAGTACTTC. It yields the protein CASSDRDRGPYEQYF.

Many counts were recorded for this clonotype. This sequence joins TRBV7-9 and TRBJ2-5, with D perhaps given as TRBD1 or TRBD2 (5 bases each). V was shortened by 3 bases and J by 5 bases, with 10 bases between the two germline ends. CDR1 and CDR2 from the germline V gene are SEHNR and FQNEAQ (reference sequence). The CDR3 runs to 13 residues. CDR3 sequence reads: CASSFRDGETQYF. Written as DNA, the CDR3 is TGTGCCAGCAGCTTCAGGGACGGGGAGACCCAGTACTTC.

On this clonotype: The junction shows a germline mismatch at one end, possibly a read error. This chain uses TRBV27 with TRBJ2-7; D is possibly TRBD2 (6 bases). The CDR3 has 14 residues. From germline, CDR1 is MNHEY and CDR2 SMNVEV (reference sequence). Written as DNA, the CDR3 is TGTGCCGGCAGTCCGGAGGAGCGGGCCTACGAGCAGTACTTC. Translation gives CAGSPEERAYEQYF.

In this sample, this clonotype turned up many times. The rearrangement uses TRBV6-1 and TRBJ2-7; D may be TRBD2 (7 bases). Per the germline V gene, CDR1 is MNHNS and CDR2 is SASEGT. With 4 bases removed from V and 4 bases from J, the gap between germline ends came to 20 bases. The length of the CDR3 is 16 residues. CDR3: CASSVSGGGRGYEQYF. CDR3 DNA sequence: TGTGCCAGCAGTGTAAGCGGCGGGGGCCGAGGTTACGAGCAGTACTTC.

This clonotype was counted ten times or more. The CDR3 loop reads CASSWGPQETQYF. In DNA form, the CDR3 reads TGTGCCAGCAGTTGGGGACCCCAAGAGACCCAGTACTTC. J is TRBJ2-5 and V is TRBV6-2 or TRBV6-3, with D perhaps TRBD1 or TRBD2 (5 bases each). V dropped 4 bases and J dropped 1 base, with 7 bases sitting between them. CDR3 size: 13 residues. Germline V gives CDR1 MNHEY, CDR2 SVGEGT.

This clonotype was seen repeatedly, ten times or more. The chain has TRBV19 and TRBJ2-7; D not resolved. The V gene lost 3 bases and the J gene lost 3 bases, with 9 bases spanning the gap. The CDR3 spans 13 residues. Germline loops: CDR1 LNHDA, CDR2 SQIVND (reference sequence). The CDR3 coding sequence is TGTGCCAGTAGTATCCGGCCGTTCTACGAGCAGTACTTC. Amino acids: CASSIRPFYEQYF.

In this sample, this clonotype turned up many times. V is TRBV3-1 and J is TRBJ2-2, with D hard to call. Germline assignment: CDR1 LGHDT and CDR2 YNNKEL (reference sequence). The germline V and J ends were trimmed by 1 base and 8 bases, with 2 bases remaining between them. CDR3 length: 11 amino acids. The DNA of the CDR3 is TGTGCCAGCAGCCAAGCTGGGGAGCTGTTTTTT. Translation gives CASSQAGELFF. Combining the CDR3 with reference TRBV3-1 and TRBJ2-2 gives the whole variable domain DTAVSQTPKYLVTQMGNDKSIKCEQNLGHDTMYWYKQDSKKFLKIMFSYNNKELIINETVPNRFSPKSPDKAHLNLHINSLELGDSAVYFCASSQAGELFFGEGSRLTVL.

The sample holds one count of this clonotype. This may come from a read error, since a much larger clone is one base off. The rearrangement uses TRBV6-5 and TRBJ2-6; a weak D match, TRBD1 (6 bases). The germline V gene has CDR1 MNHEY and CDR2 SVGAGI. This CDR3 region has 17 residues. This CDR3 reads CASSYTRTAKGANDLTF. The DNA of the CDR3 is TGTGCCAGCAGTTACACTCGGACAGCGAAAGGGGCCAACGACCTGACTTTC.

In its sample, this clonotype was seen many times. The chain employs TRBV5-6 and TRBJ2-5; D remains unclear. The length of the CDR3 is 14 residues. CDR1 SGHDT and CDR2 YYEEEE come from the germline V gene. V was trimmed by 2 bases and J by 5 bases, leaving 13 bases between them. CDR3 residues: CASSFGSAGETQYF. CDR3 in DNA: TGTGCCAGCAGCTTTGGATCGGCCGGCGAGACCCAGTACTTC.

This clonotype was seen at least ten times. The chain employs TRBV10-3 and TRBJ2-7, with TRBD2 matching 11 bases. This CDR3 has 14 residues. Trimming cost V 5 bases and J 3 bases; bases outside gene matches: 3. Per the germline V gene, CDR1 is ENHRY and CDR2 is SYGVKD. The CDR3 region is CAISSGTSGYEQYF. In DNA form, the CDR3 reads TGTGCCATCAGTTCCGGGACTAGCGGCTACGAGCAGTACTTC.

This clonotype was seen many times. The chain is built from TRBV12-3 or TRBV12-4 and TRBJ2-1; 10 bases match TRBD2. The CDR3 runs 18 residues. With V trimmed by 4 bases and J by 3 bases, 12 bases remained unmatched. CDR3 DNA: TGTGCCAGCAGTTCAGACCTAGCGGGAGCTACCCTCTACAATGAGCAGTTCTTC. It codes for CASSSDLAGATLYNEQFF.

This clonotype was recorded many times. V and J are TRBV6-5 and TRBJ1-2; weak D call: TRBD1 (6 bases). Trimming stripped 4 bases from V and 1 base from J, with 13 bases between. CDR1 and CDR2 (germline): MNHEY, SVGAGI. This CDR3 has 15 amino acids. CDR3 in DNA: TGTGCCAGCAGTTTAGCAGGGGACCTTAACTATGGCTACACCTTC. Its translation is CASSLAGDLNYGYTF.

This clonotype was counted many times. This rearrangement joins TRBV5-1 to TRBJ2-3; 7 bases are a match to TRBD2. Germline CDR1 reads SGHRS; CDR2 reads YFSETQ. This CDR3 spans 14 amino acids. Trimming cost V 4 bases and J 4 bases; bases outside gene matches: 6. The DNA for the CDR3 is TGCGCCAGCAGCCCGTGGACTAGATCAGATACGCAGTATTTT. It specifies CASSPWTRSDTQYF.

This clonotype occurred many times. The CDR3 protein is CASSLPGTDTQYF. The CDR3 nucleotides are TGTGCCAGCAGTTTGCCGGGCACAGATACGCAGTATTTT. V is TRBV28 and J is TRBJ2-3; no clear D gene. Germline V gene data show CDR1 as MDHEN and CDR2 as SYDVKM. The V gene lost 3 bases and the J gene lost 1 base, with 5 bases spanning the gap. The CDR3 is 13 amino acids.

The chain is built from TRBV2 and TRBJ2-3; 9 bases map to TRBD1. This CDR3 is built from 13 residues. Unmatched junction bases numbered 5, after V lost 10 bases and J lost 3 bases. Germline V gives CDR1 SNHLY, CDR2 FYNNEI. CDR3 coding DNA: TGTGCCACCGGGACAGGGAGAACAGATACGCAGTATTTT. Translated: CATGTGRTDTQYF.

J is TRBJ2-7 and V is TRBV5-1; D is ambiguous. Germline-derived CDR1 and CDR2 are SGHRS and YFSETQ. This CDR3 spans 14 amino acids. V was trimmed by 1 base and J by 5 bases, leaving 13 bases between them. The CDR3 loop is CASSLRTSGNEQYF. The CDR3 bases are TGCGCCAGCAGCTTGCGGACCTCCGGCAACGAGCAGTACTTC. The full variable domain, its missing parts supplied by reference TRBV5-1 and TRBJ2-7, is KAGVTQTPRYLIKTRGQQVTLSCSPISGHRSVSWYQQTPGQGLQFLFEYFSETQRNKGNFPGRFSGRQFSNSRSEMNVSTLELGDSALYLCASSLRTSGNEQYFGPGTRLTVT.

This clonotype appeared many times. The gene calls are TRBV12-5 and TRBJ2-1; TRBD2 matches 8 bases. Germline lookup yields CDR1 LGHNT and CDR2 FRNRAP. The junction had 5 bases not matched to a gene; V was cut back by 3 bases and J by 10 bases. The CDR3 extends over 13 amino acids. The CDR3, as DNA: TGTGCTAGTGGTTTCCTCAGCGGGAGAGAGCAGTTCTTC. Encoded protein: CASGFLSGREQFF.

This clonotype was picked up many times. The V gene is TRBV7-2, the J gene TRBJ1-5; 7 positions agree with TRBD1. Per the germline V gene, CDR1 is SGHTA and CDR2 is FQGNSA. Trimming removed 4 bases from V and 4 bases from J; junction bases left unmatched: 1. CDR3 length equals 13 residues. CDR3 region: CASSSQGNQPQHF. Written as DNA, the CDR3 is TGTGCCAGCAGCTCACAGGGGAATCAGCCCCAGCATTTT.

On this clonotype itself: This sequence may be a read error, since a much larger clone differs from it by one base. This is likely a read error, given that the CDR3 carries no conserved phenylalanine or tryptophan at its end. V usage is TRBV6-1 and J usage is TRBJ2-7; 7 bases map to TRBD2. J lost 1 base, V lost 4 bases, and 4 bases had no gene match. This CDR3 has 14 amino acids. Germline V CDR1 and CDR2: MNHNS, SASEGT. CDR3 residues: CASSVTSRSYEQYL. The CDR3 DNA sequence: TGTGCCAGCAGTGTGACTAGCAGATCCTACGAGCAGTACCTC.

In this sample, this clonotype turned up many times. The chain couples TRBV12-3 or TRBV12-4 to TRBJ2-1; D is possibly TRBD1 or TRBD2 (5 bases each). Trimming stripped 6 bases from V and 7 bases from J, with 19 bases between. CDR3 size: 15 residues. The CDR3, as DNA: TGTGCCAGCAGGGTTCTCGGGACGGATCGAAATGAGCAGTTCTTC. Amino acids: CASRVLGTDRNEQFF.